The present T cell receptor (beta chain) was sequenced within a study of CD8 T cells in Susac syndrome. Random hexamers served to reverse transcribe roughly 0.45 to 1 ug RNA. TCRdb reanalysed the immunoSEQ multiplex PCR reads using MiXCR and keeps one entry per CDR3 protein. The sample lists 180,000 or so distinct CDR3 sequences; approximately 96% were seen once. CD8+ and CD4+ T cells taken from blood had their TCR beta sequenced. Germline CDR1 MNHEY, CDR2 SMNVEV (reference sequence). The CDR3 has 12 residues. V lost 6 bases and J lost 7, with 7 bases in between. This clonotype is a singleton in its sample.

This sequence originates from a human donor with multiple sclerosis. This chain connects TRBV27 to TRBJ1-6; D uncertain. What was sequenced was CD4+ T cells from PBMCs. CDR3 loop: CASRNSNSPLHF. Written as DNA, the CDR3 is TGTGCCAGCAGGAATTCCAATTCACCCCTCCACTTT.